This is a list of T cell receptor beta chains from one sample in a study of follicular helper T cells after annual influenza vaccination. Sequencing used immunoSEQ multiplex PCR; TCRdb keeps in-frame clones, though not all of them. The repertoire includes 9,800 or so clones, roughly 85% of them detected once, and roughly 0.35% sits in the top ten. Sequenced material: CXCR5- memory CD4+ T cells sorted from blood, taken 7 days after influenza vaccination. Receptor source: an adult who received the influenza vaccine. Each CDR3 is given with its conserved first and last residue. D genes are given only for firm matches. Some rows have no size entry. The others give once, few or many, or a class for an expanded clone.

CDR3,DNA,J,size,V,D
CASSSDRGFYEKLFF,TGTGCCAGCAGTTCTGACAGGGGGTTCTACGAAAAACTGTTTTTT,TRBJ1-4,NA,TRBV6-1,TRBD1
CASSSTSGISREQFF,TGTGCCAGCAGCTCGACTAGCGGTATATCTAGGGAGCAGTTCTTC,TRBJ2-1,once,TRBV7-8,TRBD2
CASTPTELNTEAFF,TGTGCCAGCACCCCGACAGAATTGAACACTGAAGCTTTCTTT,TRBJ1-1,NA,TRBV7-9,NA
CASSFNILNTEAFF,TGCGCCAGCAGCTTCAACATCTTGAACACTGAAGCTTTCTTT,TRBJ1-1,NA,TRBV5-1,NA
CASSQSGELFF,TGCGCCAGCAGCCAATCCGGGGAGCTGTTTTTT,TRBJ2-2,NA,TRBV4-3,NA
CASSLVGRRTEAFF,TGTGCCAGCAGTTTAGTGGGTAGGAGGACTGAAGCTTTCTTT,TRBJ1-1,NA,TRBV27,NA
CASSPQVVNTGELFF,TGTGCCAGCAGCCCACAGGTTGTAAACACCGGGGAGCTGTTTTTT,TRBJ2-2,NA,TRBV14,NA
CASSQDGDRDYEQYF,TGCGCCAGCAGCCAAGATGGGGACAGGGACTACGAGCAGTACTTC,TRBJ2-7,NA,TRBV4-3,TRBD1
CASGEGHVRTGELFF,TGCGCCAGCGGGGAGGGACACGTACGCACCGGGGAGCTGTTTTTT,TRBJ2-2,NA,TRBV10-2,NA
CASSGGGRDSYDYGYTF,TGTGCCAGCAGTGGGGGGGGCCGGGACAGTTACGACTATGGCTACACCTTC,TRBJ1-2,NA,TRBV6-1,TRBD1
CASSLDREYYGELFF,TGTGCCAGCAGTCTCGACAGGGAGTATTACGGGGAGCTGTTTTTT,TRBJ2-2,NA,TRBV6-1,TRBD1
CASSLDTEAFF,TGTGCCAGCAGCTTAGACACTGAAGCTTTCTTT,TRBJ1-1,NA,TRBV11-3,NA
CASSSTGQEGEKLFF,TGTGCCAGCAGTTCAACGGGACAGGAGGGTGAAAAACTGTTTTTT,TRBJ1-4,NA,TRBV28,TRBD1
CASSTGTGVMNTEAFF,TGTGCCAGCAGCACCGGGACAGGAGTTATGAACACTGAAGCTTTCTTT,TRBJ1-1,NA,TRBV7-9,TRBD1
CASSLAGGLGTEAFF,TGTGCCAGCAGCTTAGCTGGGGGGCTAGGCACTGAAGCTTTCTTT,TRBJ1-1,NA,TRBV7-2,NA
CASSRLWRPQETQYF,TGTGCCAGTAGTAGACTCTGGAGGCCCCAAGAGACCCAGTACTTC,TRBJ2-5,NA,TRBV19,NA
CASSWGLAADTQYF,TGTGCCAGCAGCTGGGGACTAGCGGCAGATACGCAGTATTTT,TRBJ2-3,NA,TRBV7-2,TRBD2